The clone carrying this TCR beta chain showed up just once. The target antigen is unknown. PCR involved 60 Vbeta and 13 Jbeta primers. The data were produced by immunoSEQ multiplex PCR, yet TCRdb's version contains in-frame clones alone and is incomplete. The sample holds more than 100,000 clones; over 65% are singletons and the top ten take around 8.8%. The record originates from a study of cytomegalovirus exposure and HLA in healthy donors. Study summary: Out of 150 million to 200 million T cells, an earlier analysis found roughly 100 million unique TCR beta sequences in total. Study results and caveats: With high specificity and sensitivity, the classifier reportedly diagnosed cytomegalovirus status. Further analysis was carried out later, and it showed several of the most significant clusters appearing linked to common viral pathogens.

The sample was PBMCs. The TCR sequence derives from a middle-aged woman in good health and CMV-seropositive.

The CDR3 loop reads CASSRIQAEMNTEAFF. The CDR3, as DNA: TGTGCCAGCAGCCGAATTCAGGCAGAAATGAACACTGAAGCTTTCTTT. This chain uses TRBV7-9 with TRBJ1-1; D remains unclear. Trimming shortened V by 5 bases and J by 0 bases, and 16 bases separated the two germline ends. Germline CDR1 SEHNR, CDR2 FQNEAQ (reference sequence). The CDR3 runs 16 residues.